One and the same sample provided the 30 T cell receptor beta chains below, sequenced in a study of Ad26.COV2.S vaccination and SARS-CoV-2 variants. As for treatment: some 20 received Ad26.COV2.S at low or high dose, single or two shots; 5 received placebo; per-sample allocation not given. Collection of samples fell on day 63 after the first vaccine or placebo injection. Data came from immunoSEQ multiplex PCR; TCRdb stores just in-frame clones and leaves some out. The data contain around 270,000 clones, roughly 85% of them seen just once; the ten biggest clones take up about 2.7%. The specimen comprised peripheral blood, sampled in a trial of Ad26.COV2.S vaccine versus placebo. The receptors derive from a person between 18 and 60 years old who received the Ad26.COV2.S COVID-19 vaccine or a placebo.

V is TRBV3-1 (or the pseudogene TRBV3-2) and J is TRBJ2-1; 10 bases align to TRBD2. The germline gives CDR1 LGHDT, CDR2 YNNKEL (reference sequence). This CDR3 contains 16 residues. The trim removed 4 bases at V and 4 bases at J, leaving 7 bases unmatched. CDR3 bases: TGTGCCAGCAGCCCGCTAGCGGGGGAGCTGTACAATGAGCAGTTCTTC. This gives the protein CASSPLAGELYNEQFF.

This clone was seen once. The chain has TRBV19 and TRBJ1-1; 7 bases line up with TRBD1. The CDR3 consists of 12 residues. J was trimmed by 5 bases and V by 3 bases; bases with no gene match: 0. In germline, CDR1 is LNHDA, CDR2 SQIVND (reference sequence). CDR3 bases: TGTGCCAGTAGTATGACAGGGACTGAAGCTTTCTTT. Translated, it gives CASSMTGTEAFF.

This clone was found a few times. The chain couples TRBV2 to TRBJ2-2; 7 bases are a match to TRBD2. Germline lookup yields CDR1 SNHLY and CDR2 FYNNEI. This CDR3 spans 14 amino acids. V lost 6 bases to trimming and J lost 2 bases; unmatched junction nucleotides: 3. The CDR3 spells CASRSGANTGELFF. The CDR3 DNA is TGTGCCAGCAGGAGCGGGGCCAACACCGGGGAGCTGTTTTTT.

In its sample, this clone was seen once. V is TRBV9 and J is TRBJ1-3, with D unclear. The V and J ends lost 4 bases and 1 base respectively, with 15 bases between them. The CDR3 covers 16 residues. Germline lookup yields CDR1 SGDLS and CDR2 YYNGEE. The CDR3 bases are TGTGCCAGCAGCATCAGGACGGGCGGTTCTGGAAACACCATATATTTT. Translated, it gives CASSIRTGGSGNTIYF.

The V gene is TRBV6-5, the J gene TRBJ1-5; D is unclear. Per the germline V gene, CDR1 is MNHEY and CDR2 is SVGAGI. The CDR3 is 11 residues long. The V and J ends lost 6 bases and 7 bases respectively, with 7 bases between them. CDR3 nucleotides: TGTGCCAGCAGCGATGGGCAGCCCCAGCATTTT. As protein: CASSDGQPQHF.

The chain couples TRBV5-1 to TRBJ1-2; tentatively, D is TRBD1 (5 bases). Germline V gives CDR1 SGHRS, CDR2 YFSETQ. This CDR3 region has 14 residues. V shed 0 bases and J shed 8 bases, with 14 bases lying between them. CDR3 sequence (DNA): TGCGCCAGCAGCTTGGCTCGGCAGGGAGGAGGCTACACCTTC. Residues: CASSLARQGGGYTF.

V gene TRBV14 combines with J gene TRBJ2-5; the match to TRBD2 covers 7 bases. The germline V gene has CDR1 SGHDN and CDR2 FVKESK. The ends lost 4 bases at V and 2 bases at J; junction bases unmatched: 7. There are 15 residues in the CDR3. CDR3: CASSPRTGGQETQYF. In nucleotides, the CDR3 is TGTGCCAGCAGCCCTAGAACGGGGGGACAAGAGACCCAGTACTTC. Full variable domain (remainder filled in from reference TRBV14 and TRBJ2-5): EAGVTQFPSHSVIEKGQTVTLRCDPISGHDNLYWYRRVMGKEIKFLLHFVKESKQDESGMPNNRFLAERTGGTYSTLKVQPAELEDSGVYFCASSPRTGGQETQYFGPGTRLLVL.

The V gene is TRBV5-1, the J gene TRBJ2-7, with 7 positions matching TRBD2. The CDR3 contains 14 residues. Per germline, CDR1 SGHRS and CDR2 YFSETQ. Trimming at V came to 0 bases and at J to 5 bases, leaving 5 bases not matched to a gene. The CDR3 sequence is CASSLGTSLHEQYF. The CDR3 nucleotides read TGCGCCAGCAGCTTGGGGACTAGTCTTCACGAGCAGTACTTC.

The gene calls are TRBV5-1 and TRBJ2-7; weak D call: TRBD2 (6 bases). V lost 4 bases to trimming and J lost 0 bases, with 14 bases between them. The germline gives CDR1 SGHRS, CDR2 YFSETQ. The CDR3 totals 15 residues. The CDR3 DNA sequence: TGCGCCAGCAGCCCTTTGCAGGGAGGCTCCTACGAGCAGTACTTC. The encoded protein is CASSPLQGGSYEQYF.

The gene calls are TRBV5-8 and TRBJ2-5; 9 bases line up with TRBD2. With V trimmed by 4 bases and J by 6 bases, 19 bases remained unmatched. The germline CDR1 and CDR2 sequences are SGHTS and YDEGEE. There are 18 residues in the CDR3. This chain's CDR3 is CASSAGQVPAGGRQTQYF. Here the CDR3 DNA reads TGTGCCAGCAGCGCTGGACAGGTTCCAGCGGGAGGTCGTCAGACCCAGTACTTC.

V usage is TRBV9 and J usage is TRBJ2-1; no clear D. The CDR3 contains 15 residues. Germline V CDR1 and CDR2: SGDLS, YYNGEE. V lost 7 bases to trimming and J lost 4 bases, with 18 bases between them. For the CDR3, the DNA is TGTGCCAGCGCATATAGTCAGGCTAGTTACAATGAGCAGTTCTTC. Its protein is CASAYSQASYNEQFF. Variable domain in full (rest from reference TRBV9 and TRBJ2-1): DSGVTQTPKHLITATGQRVTLRCSPRSGDLSVYWYQQSLDQGLQFLIQYYNGEERAKGNILERFSAQQFPDLHSELNLSSLELGDSALYFCASAYSQASYNEQFFGPGTRLTVL.

The chain carries TRBV19 and TRBJ1-4; D unclear. The CDR3 covers 13 residues. CDR1 is LNHDA and CDR2 is SQIVND in the germline V gene (reference sequence). Between the trimmed V and J ends, which lost 5 bases and 8 bases, there was a span of 12 bases. This CDR3 reads CASSFGPGEKLFF. The CDR3 nucleotides read TGTGCCAGTAGTTTCGGACCGGGAGAAAAACTGTTTTTT.

CDR3 coding DNA: TGTGCCAGCAGCTCAGAAGGGACTAGCGGGAGGTCAGGCACGCAGTATTTT. Translation: CASSSEGTSGRSGTQYF. The rearrangement joins TRBV7-2 to TRBJ2-3; 15 bases are shared with TRBD2. The CDR3 has 17 residues. Germline CDR1 reads SGHTA; CDR2 reads FQGNSA. With 4 bases clipped from V and 9 bases from J, the junction kept 11 bases outside the gene matches. The whole variable domain, filled in from reference TRBV7-2 and TRBJ2-3, reads GAGVSQSPSNKVTEKGKDVELRCDPISGHTALYWYRQSLGQGLEFLIYFQGNSAPDKSGLPSDRFSAERTGGSVSTLTIQRTQQEDSAVYLCASSSEGTSGRSGTQYFGPGTRLTVL.

V usage is TRBV30 and J usage is TRBJ1-6; D is unresolved. CDR1 and CDR2 from the germline V gene are GTSNPN and SVGIG (reference sequence). This CDR3 spans 12 amino acids. V dropped 3 bases and J dropped 9 bases, with 9 bases sitting between them. The CDR3 spells CAWRDSGSPLHF. The CDR3 region has the DNA TGTGCCTGGAGGGATAGCGGTTCACCCCTCCACTTT.

J is TRBJ1-6 and V is TRBV6-5, with 7 bases identical to TRBD1. The V gene's germline CDR1 is MNHEY and CDR2 SVGAGI. J lost 13 bases, V lost 6 bases, and 3 bases had no gene match. The CDR3 runs to 11 residues. CDR3: CASRAQGPLHF. For the CDR3, the DNA is TGTGCCAGCAGGGCACAGGGGCCCCTCCACTTT.

The V call is TRBV30, the J call TRBJ1-6; 8 bases match TRBD1. Looked up from germline, CDR1 is GTSNPN and CDR2 is SVGIG (reference sequence). V shed 0 bases and J 7 bases; nucleotides not matched to a gene: 2. The CDR3 runs 14 residues. CDR3: CAWSVGTGNSPLHF. The DNA for the CDR3 is TGTGCCTGGAGTGTAGGGACAGGAAATTCACCCCTCCACTTT.

The chain couples TRBV29-1 to TRBJ2-3; 12 nucleotides match TRBD2. J lost 4 bases, V lost 8 bases, and 7 bases had no gene match. Germline CDR1 reads SQVTM; CDR2 reads ANQGSEA. This CDR3 has 14 amino acids. The CDR3, as DNA: TGCAGCATGACTCGGACTAGCGGGGCAGATACGCAGTATTTT. It codes for CSMTRTSGADTQYF.

The V call is TRBV9, the J call TRBJ2-2, with 9 bases that match TRBD2. CDR1 and CDR2 (germline): SGDLS, YYNGEE. The CDR3 extends over 16 amino acids. Trimming took 0 bases from V and 5 from J; bases not matched to a gene: 5. The CDR3 here is CASSVAPTSGTGELFF. CDR3 sequence (DNA): TGTGCCAGCAGCGTAGCCCCTACTAGCGGGACCGGGGAGCTGTTTTTT.

The chain employs TRBV11-2 and TRBJ2-5; no reliable D call. Germline loops: CDR1 SGHAT, CDR2 FQNNGV. The CDR3 runs to 15 residues. Trimming cost V 1 base and J 5 bases, with 14 bases left between them. CDR3 in amino acids: CASSLVRFVGETQYF. Here the CDR3 DNA reads TGTGCCAGCAGCTTAGTTCGGTTCGTCGGGGAGACCCAGTACTTC.

The chain recombines TRBV9 with TRBJ2-3; 15 nucleotides line up with TRBD2. V was clipped by 0 bases and J by 4 bases; unmatched bases: 9. CDR3 length: 19 residues. Germline V gives CDR1 SGDLS, CDR2 YYNGEE. Here the CDR3 reads CASSVEKGLAGGIPDTQYF. The CDR3 DNA follows: TGTGCCAGCAGCGTAGAAAAGGGACTAGCGGGGGGTATTCCAGATACGCAGTATTTT.

This rearrangement joins TRBV7-2 to TRBJ2-7, with D perhaps given as TRBD1 or TRBD2 (5 bases each). The CDR3 contains 13 residues. V gave up 5 bases and J gave up 2 bases, with 10 bases separating them. Germline V gene data show CDR1 as SGHTA and CDR2 as FQGNSA. The CDR3 reads CASSTGTAYEQYV. In DNA form, the CDR3 reads TGTGCCAGCAGCACGGGGACGGCCTACGAGCAGTACGTC.

The chain couples TRBV4-2 to TRBJ1-1; no reliable D call. Germline-derived CDR1 and CDR2 are LGHNA and YNFKEQ. This CDR3 is built from 13 residues. V dropped 3 bases and J dropped 1 base, with 6 bases sitting between them. The CDR3 DNA reads as TGTGCCAGCAGCCAGCAGAGGAACACTGAAGCTTTCTTT. Translating it yields CASSQQRNTEAFF.

The J gene is TRBJ2-5, the V gene TRBV11-1; 7 bases are a match to TRBD1. Germline V CDR1 and CDR2: SGHAT, FQDESV (reference sequence). This CDR3 is built from 15 residues. With V trimmed by 5 bases and J by 5 bases, 11 bases remained unmatched. The CDR3 DNA reads as TGTGCCAGCAGCCAGGGGGTTAGCCTGAGGGAGACCCAGTACTTC. It specifies CASSQGVSLRETQYF.

This chain links TRBV15 with TRBJ2-3; 7 bases are a match to TRBD2. The germline V gene encodes CDR1 LNHNV and CDR2 YYDKDF (reference sequence). The CDR3 loop spans 16 amino acids. After removal of 1 base from V and 1 base from J, the junction contained 5 bases not matched to a gene. The CDR3 nucleotides read TGTGCCACCAGCAGAGTCGGGGCGGGAGGCACAGATACGCAGTATTTT. Translating it yields CATSRVGAGGTDTQYF.

The chain combines TRBV5-3 with TRBJ2-7, with 9 bases fitting TRBD1. TRBV5-3 counts as an open reading frame of uncertain function. The CDR3 is 13 amino acids. V shed 4 bases, J shed 3 bases, and the junction held 2 bases outside the gene matches. The CDR3 DNA follows: TGTGCCAGAAGCGTGGACAGGGGCTACGAGCAGTACGTC. It encodes CARSVDRGYEQYV.

This chain uses TRBV10-1 with TRBJ2-7; unclear D gene. This CDR3 has 14 amino acids. Germline lookup yields CDR1 WNHNN and CDR2 SYGVQD (reference sequence). Trimming left V 6 bases short and J 0 bases short, with 12 bases between. The CDR3 reads CASRKGRSSYEQYV. The CDR3 region has the DNA TGCGCCAGCAGAAAGGGAAGGAGCTCCTACGAGCAGTACGTC.

The chain links TRBV11-1 to TRBJ2-7, with 10 bases fitting TRBD2. V was clipped by 5 bases and J by 4 bases; unmatched bases: 11. This CDR3 is built from 16 residues. Germline V CDR1 and CDR2: SGHAT, FQDESV (reference sequence). The CDR3 sequence: CASSPPRGLALYEQYF. In nucleotides, the CDR3 is TGTGCCAGCAGCCCCCCTCGGGGACTAGCGCTTTACGAGCAGTACTTC. The whole variable domain, filled in from reference TRBV11-1 and TRBJ2-7, reads EAEVAQSPRYKITEKSQAVAFWCDPISGHATLYWYRQILGQGPELLVQFQDESVVDDSQLPKDRFSAERLKGVDSTLKIQPAELGDSAMYLCASSPPRGLALYEQYFGPGTRLTVT.

The J gene is TRBJ2-1, the V gene TRBV24-1, with 8 bases matching TRBD1. With V trimmed by 4 bases and J by 3 bases, 7 bases remained unmatched. The CDR3 has 16 amino acids. The V gene's germline CDR1 is KGHDR and CDR2 SFDVKD. CDR3 coding DNA: TGTGCCACCAGTGACCCCGGACAGGGAGGCTACAATGAGCAGTTCTTC. Its protein is CATSDPGQGGYNEQFF.

This chain connects TRBV5-6 to TRBJ2-7, with TRBD2 matching over 13 bases. The CDR3 loop spans 15 amino acids. Trimming took 4 bases from V and 5 from J; bases not matched to a gene: 6. From germline, CDR1 is SGHDT and CDR2 YYEEEE. CDR3 region: CASSRVGLAGNEQYV. CDR3 in DNA: TGTGCCAGCAGCCGCGTGGGACTAGCGGGGAACGAGCAGTACGTC.

This sequence joins TRBV3-1 (or the pseudogene TRBV3-2) and TRBJ1-1; D perhaps matches TRBD1 (6 bases). Per the germline V gene, CDR1 is LGHDT and CDR2 is YNNKEL (reference sequence). V shed 1 base and J shed 10 bases, with 13 bases lying between them. This CDR3 region has 13 residues. CDR3: CASSQVSGAGAFF. CDR3 DNA: TGTGCCAGCAGCCAAGTATCAGGGGCTGGAGCTTTCTTT.